Listed here are 10 T cell receptor beta chains from one sample, sequenced in a study of identical twins. TCRdb called the 5' RACE reads again in MiXCR, with one record for every CDR3 protein. The table shows 200,000 to 300,000 distinct CDR3 sequences, with roughly a tenth occurring only once. Sequencing was performed on memory T cells sorted from blood. These receptors were taken from a man aged 50-60 years in good health.

Ten or more counts support this clonotype. The CDR3 DNA follows: TGTGCCAGCAGCTTAGCTGACGGATACGAGCAGTACTTC. Protein: CASSLADGYEQYF. The chain joins TRBV7-9 to TRBJ2-7; D unresolved. Looked up from germline, CDR1 is SEHNR and CDR2 is FQNEAQ (reference sequence). V shed 0 bases and J shed 4 bases, with 7 bases lying between them. This CDR3 contains 13 residues.

This clonotype was found once. The CDR3, as DNA: TGTGCCAGTAGTATCGATCCGGTCGAAAAACTGTTTTTT. This sequence encodes CASSIDPVEKLFF. The chain recombines TRBV19 with TRBJ1-4; D remains ambiguous. Trimming left V 3 bases short and J 8 bases short, with 10 bases between. This CDR3 has 13 amino acids. In germline, CDR1 is LNHDA, CDR2 SQIVND (reference sequence). Based on the CDR3 plus reference TRBV19 and TRBJ1-4, the full variable domain is DGGITQSPKYLFRKEGQNVTLSCEQNLNHDAMYWYRQDPGQGLRLIYYSQIVNDFQKGDIAEGYSVSREKKESFPLTVTSAQKNPTAFYLCASSIDPVEKLFFGSGTQLSVL.

This clonotype was seen many times. This chain uses TRBV19 with TRBJ2-3; D not resolved. This CDR3 is built from 13 residues. The germline V gene encodes CDR1 LNHDA and CDR2 SQIVND (reference sequence). The V and J ends lost 3 bases and 4 bases respectively, with 8 bases between them. Written as DNA, the CDR3 is TGTGCCAGTAGTATGAAGGTCCCAGATACGCAGTATTTT. Translating it yields CASSMKVPDTQYF.

This clonotype was observed a few times. The rearrangement uses TRBV12-3 or TRBV12-4 and TRBJ1-2; D unclear. The CDR3 runs 12 residues. Trimming shortened V by 7 bases and J by 8 bases, and 14 bases separated the two germline ends. In DNA form, the CDR3 reads TGTGCCAGCACCTTACGGCCGGGAGGCTACACCTTC. Amino acids: CASTLRPGGYTF.

This clonotype was found a few times. This chain links TRBV28 with TRBJ1-4; 7 positions agree with TRBD1. The CDR3 covers 14 residues. Germline CDR1 MDHEN, CDR2 SYDVKM. J gave up 5 bases and V 4 bases, and 4 bases lay outside the gene matches. CDR3 sequence (DNA): TGTGCCAGCAGTTCCGGGACAGTAAATGAAAAACTGTTTTTT. This translates into CASSSGTVNEKLFF.

V usage is TRBV2 and J usage is TRBJ2-2; D gene unclear. From germline, CDR1 is SNHLY and CDR2 FYNNEI. This CDR3 comprises 15 residues. V was cut by 6 bases and J by 4 bases, with 15 bases left in between. The CDR3 DNA follows: TGTGCCAGCAGCGAGGATGGTGTAGGCACCGGGGAGCTGTTTTTT. Translated: CASSEDGVGTGELFF.

Many counts were recorded for this clonotype. The J gene is TRBJ2-7, the V gene TRBV29-1, with D tentatively TRBD2 (6 bases). The CDR3 runs to 11 residues. The germline V gene encodes CDR1 SQVTM and CDR2 ANQGSEA. Trimming took off 7 bases at V and 6 bases at J, with 13 bases between the two ends. The CDR3 is CSALASAEQYF. In nucleotides, the CDR3 is TGCAGCGCTCTAGCGTCGGCCGAGCAGTACTTC.

At least ten counts were recorded for this clonotype. The chain recombines TRBV6-5 with TRBJ1-1; 7 bases align to TRBD1. Germline CDR1 MNHEY, CDR2 SVGAGI. Trimming removed 6 bases from V and 4 bases from J; junction bases left unmatched: 20. The CDR3 length is 18 residues. CDR3 in amino acids: CASSYAATGRPRGTEAFF. Written as DNA, the CDR3 is TGTGCCAGCAGCTACGCGGCGACAGGGCGCCCTCGGGGCACTGAAGCTTTCTTT.

The V and J genes are TRBV5-6 and TRBJ2-7, with D unclear. Germline V CDR1 and CDR2: SGHDT, YYEEEE. V lost 0 bases to trimming and J lost 3 bases, with 10 bases between them. This CDR3 has 14 residues. The CDR3 DNA is TGTGCCAGCAGCTTGGGGGTCAGCTTCTACGAGCAGTACTTC. Encoded protein: CASSLGVSFYEQYF.

The chain employs TRBV7-2 and TRBJ2-5; 9 nucleotides line up with TRBD1. The CDR3 sequence is 15 residues long. V lost 5 bases and J lost 5; bases outside the gene matches: 9. In germline, CDR1 is SGHTA, CDR2 FQGNSA. Here the CDR3 reads CASSKRQGVGETQYF. The CDR3 DNA reads TGTGCCAGCAGCAAACGACAGGGGGTGGGGGAGACCCAGTACTTC. Based on the CDR3 plus reference TRBV7-2 and TRBJ2-5, the full variable domain is GAGVSQSPSNKVTEKGKDVELRCDPISGHTALYWYRQSLGQGLEFLIYFQGNSAPDKSGLPSDRFSAERTGGSVSTLTIQRTQQEDSAVYLCASSKRQGVGETQYFGPGTRLLVL.